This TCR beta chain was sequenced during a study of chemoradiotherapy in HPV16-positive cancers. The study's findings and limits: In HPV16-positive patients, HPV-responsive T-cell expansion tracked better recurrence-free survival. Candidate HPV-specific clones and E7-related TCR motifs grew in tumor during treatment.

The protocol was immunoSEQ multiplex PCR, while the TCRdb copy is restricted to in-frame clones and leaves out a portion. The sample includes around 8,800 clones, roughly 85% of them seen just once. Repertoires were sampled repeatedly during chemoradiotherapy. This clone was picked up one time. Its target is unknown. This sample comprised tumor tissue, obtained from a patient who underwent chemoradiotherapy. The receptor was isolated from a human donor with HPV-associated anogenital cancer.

As DNA, the CDR3 is TGTGCCAGTAGTACTATTCTAATGCAGCCCCAGCATTTT. Its translation: CASSTILMQPQHF. The rearrangement links TRBV19 to TRBJ1-5, with no clear D. The germline V and J ends were trimmed by 4 bases and 7 bases, with 11 bases remaining between them. Germline V gene data show CDR1 as LNHDA and CDR2 as SQIVND (reference sequence). The CDR3 length is 13 residues.